One and the same sample provided the 10 T cell receptor beta chains below, sequenced in a study of response to subunit inactivated influenza vaccine (dated by TCRdb to 2016 to 2019). Receptor libraries were prepared by RT-PCR. For sequencing, an Illumina HiSeq 2500 was employed. TCRdb trimmed the raw reads at Q25, called clones with MiXCR and kept productive beta chains. CDR3 protein sequences are deduplicated, and each keeps its most common genes and DNA. Within this sample are 500,000 to 550,000 distinct CDR3 sequences, with under 9% of them counted one time only. Jointly, the top ten make up under 15% of the sample. The material sequenced was PBMCs from blood, taken 23 months after vaccination. All receptors come from a man aged 50-75 years who received an inactivated influenza vaccine. Donor details come from another sample of the same person, matched by shared clones.

The J gene is TRBJ2-3, the V gene TRBV4-3, with 9 positions matching TRBD1. The germline CDR1 and CDR2 sequences are LGHNA and YSLEER. The trim removed 0 bases at V and 3 bases at J, leaving 4 bases unmatched. This CDR3 is built from 16 residues. The CDR3: CASSQDLGQGTDTQYF. As DNA, the CDR3 is TGCGCCAGCAGCCAAGATTTGGGACAGGGAACAGATACGCAGTATTTT.

The V call is TRBV11-2, the J call TRBJ2-3, with TRBD1 matching 9 bases. CDR1 and CDR2 from the germline V gene are SGHAT and FQNNGV. V trimming: 1 base; J trimming: 4 bases; junction bases outside the gene matches: 3. This CDR3 contains 15 residues. The CDR3 is CASSLGDRDADTQYF. CDR3 DNA: TGTGCCAGCAGCTTAGGGGACAGGGACGCAGATACGCAGTATTTT.

V usage is TRBV6-6 and J usage is TRBJ1-2; D unresolved. The germline gives CDR1 MNHNY, CDR2 SVGAGI (reference sequence). CDR3 length: 13 amino acids. The V end lost 5 bases, the J end lost 5 bases, and 12 bases lay between the germline ends. The DNA of the CDR3 is TGTGCCAGCAGTCCCGCGACACCATATGGCTACACCTTC. Translated, it gives CASSPATPYGYTF.

This clonotype was found a few times. The CDR3 DNA follows: TGTGCCACGGCGGGGGCTGCACAAGAGACCCAGTACTTC. Protein: CATAGAAQETQYF. The chain is built from TRBV24-1 and TRBJ2-5, with D maybe TRBD2 (7 bases). Trimming stripped 10 bases from V and 2 bases from J, with 13 bases between. Germline CDR1 is KGHDR and CDR2 is SFDVKD. The CDR3 is 13 residues long.

This clonotype was recorded a few times. The rearrangement links TRBV7-9 to TRBJ1-6; possibly TRBD1 for D (5 bases). The CDR3 is 13 amino acids. Trimming stripped 4 bases from V and 10 bases from J, with 11 bases between. The germline CDR1 and CDR2 sequences are SEHNR and FQNEAQ (reference sequence). The CDR3: CASSSQGESPLHF. The CDR3 region has the DNA TGTGCCAGCAGCTCTCAGGGTGAATCACCCCTCCACTTT.

This clonotype was recorded at least ten times. V usage is TRBV7-2 and J usage is TRBJ1-1, with D maybe TRBD1 (6 bases). CDR3 length: 15 amino acids. The germline CDR1 and CDR2 sequences are SGHTA and FQGNSA. V was pared by 4 bases and J by 4 bases, with 16 bases between. The CDR3 bases are TGTGCCAGCAGCTCTCGTACAGGGTCCGGCACTGAAGCTTTCTTT. Amino acid sequence: CASSSRTGSGTEAFF.

This clonotype was observed a few times. The chain recombines TRBV2 with TRBJ2-7; TRBD1 matches at 7 bases. Trimming removed 7 bases from V and 3 bases from J; junction bases left unmatched: 6. Per the germline V gene, CDR1 is SNHLY and CDR2 is FYNNEI. The CDR3 totals 13 residues. This CDR3 is CASTGTENYEQYF. The CDR3 DNA is TGTGCCAGCACCGGGACAGAAAACTACGAGCAGTACTTC.

There are a few counts of this clonotype. The chain has TRBV29-1 and TRBJ2-7, with D possibly being TRBD2 (6 bases). The CDR3 spans 12 residues. V shed 3 bases and J shed 9 bases, with 15 bases lying between them. Germline V gene sequence: CDR1 SQVTM, CDR2 ANQGSEA. In DNA form, the CDR3 reads TGCAGCGTTGAGGGGGACTCCGACGGGCAGTACTTC. Protein: CSVEGDSDGQYF.

This clonotype was seen a few times. The chain combines TRBV9 with TRBJ2-2; D is possibly TRBD2 (6 bases). CDR1 SGDLS and CDR2 YYNGEE come from the germline V gene. The CDR3 is 16 amino acids. With 0 bases removed from V and 5 bases from J, the gap between germline ends came to 14 bases. The CDR3 reads CASSVDSGVRTGELFF. The CDR3 DNA sequence: TGTGCCAGCAGCGTAGATTCGGGAGTCAGAACCGGGGAGCTGTTTTTT.

In this sample, this clonotype turned up many times. The chain couples TRBV20-1 to TRBJ2-3; no reliable D call. The CDR3 loop spans 13 amino acids. Germline CDR1 DFQATT, CDR2 SNEGSKA (reference sequence). The V gene lost 1 base and the J gene lost 5 bases, with 10 bases spanning the gap. CDR3 DNA sequence: TGCAGTGCTAGAGTTGGCGCCATAGATACGCAGTATTTT. Encoded protein: CSARVGAIDTQYF.